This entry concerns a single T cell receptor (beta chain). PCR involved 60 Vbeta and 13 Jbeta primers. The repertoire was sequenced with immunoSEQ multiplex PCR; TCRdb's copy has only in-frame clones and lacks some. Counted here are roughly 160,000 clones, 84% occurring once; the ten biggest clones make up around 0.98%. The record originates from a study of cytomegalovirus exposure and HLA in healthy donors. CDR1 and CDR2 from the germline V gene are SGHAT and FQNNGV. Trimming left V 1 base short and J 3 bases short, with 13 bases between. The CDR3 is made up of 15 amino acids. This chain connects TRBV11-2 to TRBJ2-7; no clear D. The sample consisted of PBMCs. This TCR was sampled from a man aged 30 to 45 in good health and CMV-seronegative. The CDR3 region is CASSLGGSTYYEQYF. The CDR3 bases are TGTGCCAGCAGCTTAGGAGGTTCTACCTACTACGAGCAGTACTTC.